A selection of T cell receptor beta chains follows, all from one sample in a study of cytomegalovirus exposure and HLA in healthy donors. Measured with immunoSEQ multiplex PCR; TCRdb has only the in-frame clones, and not every one. The sample lists tens of thousands of clones; roughly 67% were seen once. Sample: PBMCs. These receptors were taken from a man aged 35 to 55 in good health and CMV-seropositive. Both conserved end residues are part of each CDR3. The D gene is left open where the match is weak. Some rows mark clone size as missing; the rest say once, few, many or name a class of expanded clone.

len	abundance	j_gene	v_gene	d_gene	CDR3aa	CDR3nt
16	.	TRBJ1-1	TRBV9	TRBD1	CASSPGGQGPNTEAFF	TGTGCCAGCAGCCCAGGGGGACAGGGACCGAACACTGAAGCTTTCTTT
16	.	TRBJ2-2	TRBV4-1	.	CASSQDWGVVTGELFF	TGCGCCAGCAGCCAAGATTGGGGAGTAGTTACCGGGGAGCTGTTTTTT
12	.	TRBJ1-1	TRBV11-1	.	CASSPEGGKAFF	TGTGCCAGCAGCCCAGAGGGGGGGAAAGCTTTCTTT
15	.	TRBJ2-2	TRBV5-1	.	CASSPGLWDTGELFF	TGCGCCAGCAGCCCAGGACTATGGGACACCGGGGAGCTGTTTTTT
16	.	TRBJ2-5	TRBV28	TRBD1	CASSKGRSRGRETQYF	TGTGCCAGCAGTAAGGGACGGAGCAGGGGGCGAGAGACCCAGTACTTC
15	.	TRBJ2-1	TRBV5-1	.	CASSDGGTSYNEQFF	TGCGCCAGCAGCGACGGAGGGACTTCCTACAATGAGCAGTTCTTC
15	.	TRBJ2-3	TRBV11-3	.	CASSSGERAEDTQYF	TGTGCCAGCAGCTCGGGAGAGCGGGCAGAAGATACGCAGTATTTT
14	few	TRBJ2-5	TRBV30	TRBD2	CAWERGGQGETQYF	TGTGCCTGGGAGCGGGGGGGCCAAGGAGAGACCCAGTACTTC
17	.	TRBJ2-7	TRBV5-4	TRBD2	CASSPGTSGIPGREQYF	TGTGCCAGCAGCCCTGGGACTAGCGGGATCCCGGGCCGGGAGCAGTACTTC
15	.	TRBJ1-5	TRBV9	.	CASSVGAARNQPQHF	TGTGCCAGCAGCGTAGGGGCAGCCCGTAATCAGCCCCAGCATTTT
13	.	TRBJ1-2	TRBV19	.	CASRSGQNYGYTF	TGTGCCAGTAGGTCTGGACAGAACTATGGCTACACCTTC
17	.	TRBJ1-5	TRBV30	TRBD1	CAWSVNLGQGRSQPQHF	TGTGCCTGGAGTGTAAATTTGGGACAGGGGCGAAGTCAGCCCCAGCATTTT
13	.	TRBJ2-5	TRBV27	.	CASSPASGETQYF	TGTGCCAGTAGTCCGGCCAGCGGGGAGACCCAGTACTTC
16	.	TRBJ2-1	TRBV5-1	TRBD2	CASSKVLAGGGNEQFF	TGCGCCAGCAGCAAAGTACTAGCGGGAGGGGGGAATGAGCAGTTCTTC
16	.	TRBJ1-2	TRBV4-2	TRBD1	CASSQATGQGTYGYTF	TGTGCCAGCAGCCAGGCGACAGGACAGGGGACCTATGGCTACACCTTC
15	.	TRBJ1-1	TRBV27	.	CASSFLSTRDTEAFF	TGTGCCAGCAGTTTCCTTTCAACTAGGGACACTGAAGCTTTCTTT
15	.	TRBJ2-7	TRBV6-1	.	CASSLSPEAPYEQYF	TGTGCCAGCAGTTTATCACCCGAGGCTCCCTACGAGCAGTACTTC
13	many	TRBJ1-1	TRBV6-1	.	CAHGRVWDTEAFF	TGTGCCCACGGGAGGGTTTGGGACACTGAAGCTTTCTTT
13	few	TRBJ1-4	TRBV29-1	.	CSVVLGAEEKLFF	TGCAGCGTTGTTCTAGGGGCGGAGGAAAAACTGTTTTTT
16	.	TRBJ2-4	TRBV7-9	TRBD1	CASSSRGQGSGNIQYF	TGTGCCAGCAGCTCCCGGGGACAGGGTTCGGGGAACATTCAGTACTTC
14	.	TRBJ1-1	TRBV7-8	.	CASSLAQPNTEAFF	TGTGCCAGCAGCTTAGCACAGCCGAACACTGAAGCTTTCTTT
13	.	TRBJ2-1	TRBV7-2	.	CASSFEISLEQFF	TGTGCCAGCAGCTTCGAAATAAGCCTGGAGCAGTTCTTC
17	.	TRBJ2-4	TRBV5-6	.	CASSLRVGQLAKNIQYF	TGTGCCAGCAGCTTGAGGGTGGGACAACTAGCCAAAAACATTCAGTACTTC
16	.	TRBJ1-5	TRBV2	.	CASSGRGGVGNQPQHF	TGTGCCAGCAGTGGCCGGGGGGGAGTTGGCAATCAGCCCCAGCATTTT